This T cell receptor (beta chain) was identified during a study of shared clonotypes between healthy human individuals. Repertoires were generated with immunoSEQ multiplex PCR, while TCRdb's copy carries only in-frame clones and drops some. The profile shows a few million clones, more than 85% of them singletons. Germline assignment: CDR1 MDHEN and CDR2 SYDVKM. The ends lost 1 base at V and 0 bases at J; junction bases unmatched: 4. The CDR3 contains 17 residues. Regarding this clone: The antigen is not known.

Participating donors were healthy, HIV-negative adults free of recent acute infections or vaccinations. Study observations and caveats: For naive CD4 cells, roughly 5% of clonotypes were shared across a few donors. Few donors limited the genetic and exposure-history diversity represented.

The origin of this receptor is a man younger than 35 in good health. Some clones in this sample may be carry-over from other donors' samples. The chain joins TRBV28 to TRBJ2-3; 10 positions match TRBD2. Sequences were obtained from naive CD4+ T cells from PBMCs. The subset was: CD45RA+ positively selected. The CDR3 spells CASSLSGLASSTDTQYF. CDR3 coding DNA: TGTGCCAGCAGTTTATCGGGACTAGCGTCTAGCACAGATACGCAGTATTTT. Together with reference TRBV28 and TRBJ2-3, the CDR3 gives the full variable domain: DVKVTQSSRYLVKRTGEKVFLECVQDMDHENMFWYRQDPGLGLRLIYFSYDVKMKEKGDIPEGYSVSREKKERFSLILESASTNQTSMYLCASSLSGLASSTDTQYFGPGTRLTVL.